This TCR beta chain was captured in a study of CD8 T cells in ankylosing spondylitis (dated by TCRdb to the late 2010s). General notes on the study: The study profiled T cell receptor beta repertoires in healthy donors and ankylosing spondylitis patients to find disease-linked TCR variants. Peripheral blood was sampled, and synovial fluid was also collected from ankylosing spondylitis patients. The whole study cohort included some 100 healthy donors and over 20 ankylosing spondylitis patients.

Only a few counts were recorded for this clonotype. Its antigen is unknown. No base quality information exists; no much larger clone differs at one position. The study at large found these results: Some motif variants were previously reported in synovial fluid and blood of reactive arthritis patients, suggesting common disease-initiation mechanisms. The disease-linked clones had a CD8+ phenotype and were found at relatively low frequencies in peripheral blood. A TCR beta motif of several highly homologous amino acid variants appeared characteristic of blood from ankylosing spondylitis patients. Significant enrichment of the disease-linked clones was reported in matched synovial fluid samples from ankylosing spondylitis patients.

Sequenced using an Illumina HiSeq 2500. Quantitative 5'-RACE with molecular barcodes was the method used to prepare the TCR beta libraries. The source study handled its data this way. Disease-linked TCR variants were identified with a new computational method built on a probabilistic model of VDJ rearrangement. TCRdb's own reprocessing of the public reads used fastp at Q25 and MiXCR and kept productive beta chains. Each CDR3 protein gets just one entry, which takes the most common genes and DNA from the rows behind it. V and J calls and clone size were set by TCRdb, not the authors. Recorded for this sample are some 300,000 distinct CDR3 sequences; under 25% of them occurred a single time. Roughly 3.6% of the sample rests with the top ten. Reading from cysteine to phenylalanine, the CDR3 counts 10 amino acids. CDR3 DNA only is kept here, 30 bases in frame from base 1. V loses 5 bases of germline sequence and J loses 4 bases, and the interval between the two ends is 5 bases. CDR1 DFQATT and CDR2 SNEGSKA were looked up in the germline V gene (reference sequence).

Rearrangement joined TRBV20-1 to TRBJ2-5, with the D gene not clear enough to name. The specimen sequenced was blood, either unsorted or a sorted T cell fraction (not recorded which). This sequence was found in a female donor with ankylosing spondylitis or in good health (not recorded which). The CDR3 protein: CSAAAETQYF. The DNA sequence is TGCAGTGCTGCCGCAGAGACCCAGTACTTC.